This T cell receptor (beta chain) was sequenced for a study of blood T cell repertoires in COVID-19. Whole-study context: The origin of the acute and convalescent COVID-19 samples was the United States, Italy and Spain.

Germline V CDR1 and CDR2: GTSNPN, SVGIG (reference sequence). The CDR3 sequence is 11 residues long. Sequenced by immunoSEQ multiplex PCR; TCRdb stores in-frame clones only, minus some. The sample records 300,000 to 400,000 clones, over 75% being singletons. Sequenced material: peripheral blood. V gene TRBV30 combines with J gene TRBJ2-5, with D maybe TRBD1 (6 bases). This TCR was sampled from a woman in her 50s who had recovered from COVID-19. CDR3 in DNA: TGTGTGGTCGGCAGGGGCGAGACCCAGTACTTC. Translation: CVVGRGETQYF.